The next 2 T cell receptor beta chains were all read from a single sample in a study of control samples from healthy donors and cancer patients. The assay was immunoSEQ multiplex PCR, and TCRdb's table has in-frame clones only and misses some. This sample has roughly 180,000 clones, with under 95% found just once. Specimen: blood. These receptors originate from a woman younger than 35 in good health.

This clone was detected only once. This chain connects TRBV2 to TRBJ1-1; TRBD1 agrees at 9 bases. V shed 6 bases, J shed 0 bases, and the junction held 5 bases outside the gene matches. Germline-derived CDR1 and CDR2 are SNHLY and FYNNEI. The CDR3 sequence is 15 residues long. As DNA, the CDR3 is TGTGCCAGCAGACGCCGGGACAGGGTGAACACTGAAGCTTTCTTT. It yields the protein CASRRRDRVNTEAFF.

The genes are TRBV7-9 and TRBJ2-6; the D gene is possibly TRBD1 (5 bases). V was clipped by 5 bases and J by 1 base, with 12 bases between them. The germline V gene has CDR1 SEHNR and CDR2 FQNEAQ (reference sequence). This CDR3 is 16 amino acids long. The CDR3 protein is CASSPADRSGANVLTF. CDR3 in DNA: TGTGCCAGCAGCCCGGCAGACAGATCTGGGGCCAACGTCCTGACTTTC.